This T cell receptor (beta chain) was identified during a study of T cells in Graves' hyperthyroidism and ophthalmopathy. The CDR3 has 14 residues. Germline CDR1 is SNHLY and CDR2 is FYNNEI. V lost 8 bases, J lost 0 bases, and 3 bases stayed unmatched. As to this clonotype: The antigen is unknown.

Amplification targeted TCR beta CDR3 regions from RNA transcripts. The TCR CDR3 first-round RT-PCR relied on the HTBI primer set. TCRdb independently ran MiXCR on the multiplex PCR reads; one entry per CDR3 protein. The table records 650,000 to 800,000 distinct CDR3 sequences, about 45% of them present only once. General observations from the study: Stable hyperthyroidism was told apart from ophthalmopathy by a model built on 13 V-J features. Most expanded thyroid clonotypes above 0.001 recurred in blood.

The V and J genes are TRBV2 and TRBJ2-7; 11 positions agree with TRBD2. This clonotype originated in an adult man with Graves' disease, either hyperthyroidism or ophthalmopathy (not recorded which). Sample: peripheral blood or thyroid tissue (not recorded which). The CDR3 is CASLAGGHSYEQYF. The CDR3 DNA reads as TGTGCCAGCCTAGCGGGAGGCCACTCCTACGAGCAGTACTTC. The full variable domain, completed using reference TRBV2 and TRBJ2-7, is EPEVTQTPSHQVTQMGQEVILRCVPISNHLYFYWYRQILGQKVEFLVSFYNNEISEKSEIFDDQFSVERPDGSNFTLKIRSTKLEDSAMYFCASLAGGHSYEQYFGPGTRLTVT.